These 26 T cell receptor beta chains were sequenced from one sample in a study of human T cells and chemical hapten exposure. Time point here: patch test 2, 6 weeks after DPC sensitization. Treatment defined: therapeutic diphenylcyclopropenone sensitization with weekly scalp DPC. A single record per CDR3 protein comes from TCRdb applying MiXCR to the RACE reads. Among 40,000 to 45,000 distinct CDR3 sequences listed, around 8.9% were seen once. This sample comprised whole blood, obtained in connection with sensitization to the hapten diphenylcyclopropenone (DPC). These receptors were collected from a woman aged 35 to 49 with alopecia areata. Some clones in this sample may be carry-over from other donors' samples.

The table lists this clonotype with many counts. V usage is TRBV15 and J usage is TRBJ2-3; no clear D gene. The CDR3 has 12 residues. Germline CDR1 reads LNHNV; CDR2 reads YYDKDF (reference sequence). V lost 5 bases, J lost 3 bases, and 6 bases lay in between. The CDR3, as DNA: TGTGCCACCAGCGGAATTACAGATACGCAGTATTTT. Encoded protein: CATSGITDTQYF.

This chain links TRBV12-5 with TRBJ2-1; TRBD1 is a possible D gene (6 bases). The CDR3 totals 16 residues. The V and J ends lost 2 bases and 6 bases respectively, with 17 bases between them. Germline V gene sequence: CDR1 LGHNT, CDR2 FRNRAP. The CDR3 sequence is CASGLTGPTGINEQFF. In DNA form, the CDR3 reads TGTGCTAGTGGTTTGACGGGACCTACAGGGATCAATGAGCAGTTCTTC.

In nucleotides, the CDR3 is TGTGCCAGCAGTGAACGGCTAGCGGGGGCCCAATCCTACGAGCAGTACTTC. This translates into CASSERLAGAQSYEQYF. The chain couples TRBV2 to TRBJ2-7, with 10 bases that match TRBD2. Looked up from germline, CDR1 is SNHLY and CDR2 is FYNNEI. The CDR3 is 17 residues long. The trim removed 2 bases at V and 1 base at J, leaving 8 bases unmatched.

The sample holds many counts of this clonotype. The chain employs TRBV14 and TRBJ2-7; D is unresolved. CDR1 is SGHDN, CDR2 FVKESK, per germline. V was pared by 5 bases and J by 3 bases, with 11 bases between. The CDR3 is 13 residues long. CDR3 region: CASSAGRNYEQYF. The CDR3, as DNA: TGTGCCAGCAGCGCAGGACGAAACTACGAGCAGTACTTC.

This rearrangement joins TRBV19 to TRBJ2-4; D might be TRBD2 (6 bases). The CDR3 contains 13 residues. V lost 5 bases to trimming and J lost 16 bases, with 21 bases between them. Germline V gives CDR1 LNHDA, CDR2 SQIVND (reference sequence). The CDR3 sequence is CASSGGRGRTFYF. In DNA, the CDR3 is TGTGCCAGTAGTGGCGGGCGGGGCCGAACTTTTTACTTC.

This clonotype has ten or more counts. V and J are TRBV5-1 and TRBJ2-3; D is possibly TRBD2 (5 bases). V dropped 4 bases and J dropped 2 bases, with 23 bases sitting between them. The germline V gene has CDR1 SGHRS and CDR2 YFSETQ. The CDR3 covers 18 residues. Written as DNA, the CDR3 is TGCGCCAGCAGCCCACGGCCCGAGTGGAGCGGTGTCACAGATACGCAGTATTTT. Protein: CASSPRPEWSGVTDTQYF.

The chain joins TRBV7-8 to TRBJ1-2, with D unresolved. V lost 0 bases and J 7 bases, leaving 9 bases between the germline ends. CDR1 SGHVS and CDR2 FQNEAQ come from the germline V gene. This CDR3 has 13 amino acids. CDR3 nucleotides: TGTGCCAGCAGCTTAGCGCTCCGGCGTGGCTACACCTTC. This translates into CASSLALRRGYTF.

This clonotype was recorded many times. The V and J genes are TRBV5-1 and TRBJ2-7; perhaps TRBD1 as D (6 bases). The germline V and J ends were trimmed by 2 bases and 2 bases, with 20 bases remaining between them. Germline V CDR1 and CDR2: SGHRS, YFSETQ. The CDR3 is 17 amino acids. CDR3 in DNA: TGCGCCAGCAGCTTAGGGGATTGGACAGTAAGAACCTACGAGCAGTACTTC. Translating gives CASSLGDWTVRTYEQYF.

This clonotype showed up just a few times. The chain links TRBV4-1 to TRBJ1-2; D not certain. The germline V gene encodes CDR1 MGHRA and CDR2 YSYEKL. This CDR3 spans 15 amino acids. V shed 0 bases and J shed 3 bases, with 11 bases lying between them. In nucleotides, the CDR3 is TGCGCCAGCAGCCAAGATCCGGGTCTAGACTATGGCTACACCTTC. As protein: CASSQDPGLDYGYTF.

There are many counts of this clonotype. This rearrangement joins TRBV7-8 to TRBJ2-3; TRBD2 aligns across 11 bases. In germline, CDR1 is SGHVS, CDR2 FQNEAQ. This CDR3 has 16 residues. With V trimmed by 1 base and J by 6 bases, 6 bases remained unmatched. CDR3 bases: TGTGCCAGCAGCTTAGTGGGGACTAGCGGATGGGATACGCAGTATTTT. Its translation: CASSLVGTSGWDTQYF.

Many counts were recorded for this clonotype. V and J are TRBV10-2 and TRBJ1-2, with D tentatively TRBD1 (5 bases). CDR3 size: 15 residues. The germline V gene has CDR1 WSHSY and CDR2 SAAADI. V shed 2 bases and J shed 0 bases, with 10 bases lying between them. The CDR3 reads CASSERGLANYGYTF. The DNA for the CDR3 is TGCGCCAGCAGTGAGAGGGGTCTAGCTAACTATGGCTACACCTTC.

The V gene is TRBV9, the J gene TRBJ2-3; TRBD2 might be the D (6 bases). V was shortened by 0 bases and J by 4 bases, with 9 bases between the two germline ends. CDR1 is SGDLS, CDR2 YYNGEE, per germline. This CDR3 has 14 residues. Here the CDR3 DNA reads TGTGCCAGCAGCGTAGTAGGGGAGGCAGATACGCAGTATTTT. The encoded protein is CASSVVGEADTQYF.

The table lists this clonotype with a few counts. This sequence joins TRBV2 and TRBJ2-5, with D possibly matching TRBD2 (5 bases). V was shortened by 7 bases and J by 5 bases, with 11 bases between the two germline ends. The germline CDR1 and CDR2 sequences are SNHLY and FYNNEI. This CDR3 spans 12 amino acids. As DNA, the CDR3 is TGTGCCAGCAATACTAGGAGGGAGACCCAGTACTTC. This encodes CASNTRRETQYF.

This clonotype has at least ten counts. The V gene is TRBV20-1, the J gene TRBJ2-7; 8 positions agree with TRBD2. V gave up 6 bases and J gave up 4 bases; unmatched junction bases: 11. This CDR3 is 14 amino acids long. Germline V lookup: CDR1 DFQATT, CDR2 SNEGSKA (reference sequence). CDR3 in amino acids: CSAPPGLALYEQYF. The CDR3 nucleotides are TGCAGTGCCCCTCCAGGACTAGCCCTTTACGAGCAGTACTTC.

This clonotype was counted a few times. This chain joins TRBV29-1 and TRBJ1-5; TRBD1 matches 8 bases. The CDR3 is 15 residues long. After removal of 4 bases from V and 5 bases from J, the junction contained 10 bases not matched to a gene. Germline V gene data show CDR1 as SQVTM and CDR2 as ANQGSEA. The CDR3, as DNA: TGCAGCGTTGGCGACAGGGGATCGGGCCATCAGCCCCAGCATTTT. Protein product: CSVGDRGSGHQPQHF.

This clonotype was seen more than once but under ten times. The chain employs TRBV2 and TRBJ2-5; unclear D gene. The CDR3 covers 11 residues. The V and J ends lost 0 bases and 5 bases respectively, with 1 base between them. Looked up from germline, CDR1 is SNHLY and CDR2 is FYNNEI. CDR3 protein: CASSEAETQYF. The CDR3 DNA is TGTGCCAGCAGTGAAGCGGAGACCCAGTACTTC.

This clonotype was picked up many times. The V and J genes are TRBV12-5 and TRBJ2-1, with 7 bases that match TRBD2. The CDR3 has 15 amino acids. Looked up from germline, CDR1 is LGHNT and CDR2 is FRNRAP. J lost 5 bases, V lost 2 bases, and 6 bases had no gene match. CDR3 bases: TGTGCTAGTGGTTTGAGTATAGGGACTAACAATGAGCAGTTCTTC. This translates into CASGLSIGTNNEQFF.

This clonotype was detected a few times. The V call is TRBV7-2, the J call TRBJ1-3; 8 bases map to TRBD1. The junction had 6 bases not matched to a gene; V was cut back by 2 bases and J by 0 bases. In germline, CDR1 is SGHTA, CDR2 FQGNSA. This CDR3 is built from 17 residues. The CDR3 here is CASSLNPTGDSGNTIYF. The CDR3 nucleotides are TGTGCCAGCAGCTTAAACCCGACAGGGGACTCTGGAAACACCATATATTTT.

This clonotype was seen ten or more times. V usage is TRBV6-5 and J usage is TRBJ1-2; D gene unclear. The CDR3 sequence is 12 residues long. V gave up 8 bases and J gave up 4 bases, with 11 bases separating them. Germline V lookup: CDR1 MNHEY, CDR2 SVGAGI. The CDR3 loop reads CASRGGGYGYTF. The CDR3 DNA is TGTGCCAGCCGGGGAGGCGGCTATGGCTACACCTTC.

This clonotype was seen repeatedly, ten times or more. The chain employs TRBV29-1 and TRBJ2-5; no firm D call. Trimming pared 1 base from V and 7 bases from J, leaving 7 bases between. CDR3 size: 11 residues. CDR1 and CDR2 (germline): SQVTM, ANQGSEA. CDR3 sequence: CSVEGLRTQYF. The CDR3 region has the DNA TGCAGCGTTGAAGGGCTGAGGACCCAGTACTTC.

The chain links TRBV28 to TRBJ2-3; D gene ambiguous. The CDR3 totals 14 residues. The germline gives CDR1 MDHEN, CDR2 SYDVKM. V shed 3 bases and J shed 2 bases, with 9 bases lying between them. The chain's CDR3 is CASSFGQATDTQYF. The CDR3, as DNA: TGTGCCAGCAGTTTCGGGCAGGCCACAGATACGCAGTATTTT.

In its sample, this clonotype was seen many times. The chain combines TRBV29-1 with TRBJ2-7, with TRBD1 identical over 9 bases. Germline CDR1 SQVTM, CDR2 ANQGSEA. This CDR3 comprises 13 residues. The trim removed 7 bases at V and 3 bases at J, leaving 7 bases unmatched. CDR3 sequence reads: CSAGTGMSYEQYF. The CDR3 coding sequence is TGCAGCGCTGGGACAGGGATGAGCTACGAGCAGTACTTC.

This clonotype has a handful of counts. The chain is built from TRBV19 and TRBJ2-2; D is unresolved. This CDR3 comprises 12 residues. Trimming left V 3 bases short and J 7 bases short, with 6 bases between. Looked up from germline, CDR1 is LNHDA and CDR2 is SQIVND (reference sequence). CDR3 in amino acids: CASSIRFGELFF. The CDR3 DNA follows: TGTGCCAGTAGTATTAGGTTCGGGGAGCTGTTTTTT.

The rearrangement links TRBV12-3 or TRBV12-4 to TRBJ1-1; D gene uncertain. V lost 3 bases and J lost 6, with 8 bases in between. The length of the CDR3 is 12 residues. DNA for the CDR3: TGTGCCAGCAGTTTTGGCAGCTCTGAAGCTTTCTTT. This translates into CASSFGSSEAFF.

This clonotype appeared a few times. The CDR3 DNA reads as TGCAGCGTTCGGGGGGTGTTAACTGAAGCTTTCTTT. Translating it yields CSVRGVLTEAFF. The chain employs TRBV29-1 and TRBJ1-1; tentatively, D is TRBD1 (5 bases). The V gene lost 5 bases and the J gene lost 5 bases, with 12 bases spanning the gap. In germline, CDR1 is SQVTM, CDR2 ANQGSEA. CDR3 length equals 12 residues. The whole variable domain, filled in from reference TRBV29-1 and TRBJ1-1, reads SAVISQKPSRDICQRGTSLTIQCQVDSQVTMMFWYRQQPGQSLTLIATANQGSEATYESGFVIDKFPISRPNLTFSTLTVSNMSPEDSSIYLCSVRGVLTEAFFGQGTRLTVV.

The sample holds many counts of this clonotype. V is TRBV27 and J is TRBJ2-5; D call uncertain. The germline V and J ends were trimmed by 2 bases and 5 bases, with 9 bases remaining between them. There are 13 residues in the CDR3. Per germline, CDR1 MNHEY and CDR2 SMNVEV (reference sequence). The CDR3 DNA reads as TGTGCCAGCAGTTTACGGCGGTACGAGACCCAGTACTTC. Amino acids: CASSLRRYETQYF.